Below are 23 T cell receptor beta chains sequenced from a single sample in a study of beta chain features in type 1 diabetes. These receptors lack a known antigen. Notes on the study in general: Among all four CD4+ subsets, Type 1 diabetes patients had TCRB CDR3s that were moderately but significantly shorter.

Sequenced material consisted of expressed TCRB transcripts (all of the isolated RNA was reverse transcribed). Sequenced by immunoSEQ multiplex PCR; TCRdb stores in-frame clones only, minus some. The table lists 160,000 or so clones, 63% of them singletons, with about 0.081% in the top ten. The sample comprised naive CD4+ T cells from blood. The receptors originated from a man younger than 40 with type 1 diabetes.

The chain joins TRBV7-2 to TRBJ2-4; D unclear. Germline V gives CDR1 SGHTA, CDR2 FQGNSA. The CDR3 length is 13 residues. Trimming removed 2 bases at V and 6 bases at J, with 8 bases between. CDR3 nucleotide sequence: TGTGCCAGCAGCTTATCAGCCGCAAACATTCAGTACTTC. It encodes CASSLSAANIQYF.

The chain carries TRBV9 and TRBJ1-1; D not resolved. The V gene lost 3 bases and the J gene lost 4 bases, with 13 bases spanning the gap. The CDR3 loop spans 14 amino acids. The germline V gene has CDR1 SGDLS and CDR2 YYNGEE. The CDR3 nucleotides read TGTGCCAGCAGCGAGCCCGGGAAGGTCACTGAAGCTTTCTTT. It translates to CASSEPGKVTEAFF.

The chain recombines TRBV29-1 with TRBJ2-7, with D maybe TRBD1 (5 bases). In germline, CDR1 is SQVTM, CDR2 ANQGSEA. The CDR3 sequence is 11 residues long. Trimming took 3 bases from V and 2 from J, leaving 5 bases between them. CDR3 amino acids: CSVETAYEQYF. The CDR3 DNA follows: TGCAGCGTTGAGACAGCCTACGAGCAGTACTTC.

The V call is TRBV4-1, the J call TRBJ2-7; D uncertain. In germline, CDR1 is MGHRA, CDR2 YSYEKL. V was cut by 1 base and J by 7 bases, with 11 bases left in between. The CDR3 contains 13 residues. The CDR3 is CASSQGETREQYF. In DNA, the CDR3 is TGCGCCAGCAGCCAAGGCGAGACAAGGGAGCAGTACTTC.

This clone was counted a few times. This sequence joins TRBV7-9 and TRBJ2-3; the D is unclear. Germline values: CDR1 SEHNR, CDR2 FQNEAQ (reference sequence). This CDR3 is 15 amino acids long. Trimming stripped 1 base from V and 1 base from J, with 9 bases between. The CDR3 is CASSLVLGRTDTQYF. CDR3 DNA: TGTGCCAGCAGCTTAGTGTTAGGTCGCACAGATACGCAGTATTTT.

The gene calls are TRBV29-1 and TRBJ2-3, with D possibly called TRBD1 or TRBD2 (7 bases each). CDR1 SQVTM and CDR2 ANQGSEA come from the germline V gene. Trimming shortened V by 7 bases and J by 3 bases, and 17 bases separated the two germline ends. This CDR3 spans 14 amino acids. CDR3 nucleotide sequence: TGCAGCGCCCCAGGGGGGGGCTTGACAGATACGCAGTATTTT. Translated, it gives CSAPGGGLTDTQYF.

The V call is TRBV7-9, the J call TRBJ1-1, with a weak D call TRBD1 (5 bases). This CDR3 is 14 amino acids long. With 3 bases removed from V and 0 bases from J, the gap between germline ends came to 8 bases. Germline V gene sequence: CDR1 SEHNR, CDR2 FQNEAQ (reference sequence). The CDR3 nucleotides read TGTGCCAGCAGCTTCAGGGTGATGAACACTGAAGCTTTCTTT. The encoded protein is CASSFRVMNTEAFF.

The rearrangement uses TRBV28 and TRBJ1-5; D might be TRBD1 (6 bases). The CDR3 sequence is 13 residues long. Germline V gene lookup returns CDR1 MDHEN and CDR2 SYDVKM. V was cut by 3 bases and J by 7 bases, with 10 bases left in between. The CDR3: CASSFGGAQPQHF. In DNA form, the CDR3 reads TGTGCCAGCAGTTTTGGGGGGGCACAGCCCCAGCATTTT.

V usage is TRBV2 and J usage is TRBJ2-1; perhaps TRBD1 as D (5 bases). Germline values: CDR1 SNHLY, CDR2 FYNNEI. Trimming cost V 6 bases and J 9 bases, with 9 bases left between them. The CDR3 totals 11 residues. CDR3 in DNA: TGTGCCAGCAGAACTCAGGGTGAGCAGTTCTTC. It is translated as CASRTQGEQFF.

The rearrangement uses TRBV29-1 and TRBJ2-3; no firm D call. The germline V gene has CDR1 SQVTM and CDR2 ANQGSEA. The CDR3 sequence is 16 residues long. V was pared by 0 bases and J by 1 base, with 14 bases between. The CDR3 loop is CSVEDLKAGRTDTQYF. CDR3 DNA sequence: TGCAGCGTTGAAGATCTTAAGGCAGGCCGCACAGATACGCAGTATTTT.

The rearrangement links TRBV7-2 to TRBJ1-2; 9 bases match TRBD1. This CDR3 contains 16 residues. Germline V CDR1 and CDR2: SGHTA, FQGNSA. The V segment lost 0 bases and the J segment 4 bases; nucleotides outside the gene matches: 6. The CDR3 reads CASSLAAGTGTYGYTF. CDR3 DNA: TGTGCCAGCAGCTTAGCGGCCGGGACAGGGACCTATGGCTACACCTTC.

The CDR3 bases are TGTGCCAGCAGACGGACAGAGAACACTGAAGCTTTCTTT. Translating it yields CASRRTENTEAFF. The chain has TRBV25-1 and TRBJ1-1; a possible D gene is TRBD1 (6 bases). This CDR3 region has 13 residues. Trimming removed 6 bases at V and 1 base at J, with 9 bases between. The germline V gene encodes CDR1 MGHDK and CDR2 SYGVNS.

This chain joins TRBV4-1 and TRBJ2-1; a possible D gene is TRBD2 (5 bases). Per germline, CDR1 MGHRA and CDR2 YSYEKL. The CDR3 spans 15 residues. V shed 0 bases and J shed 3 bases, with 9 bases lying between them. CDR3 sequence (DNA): TGCGCCAGCAGCCAAGAGATACTAGACTACAATGAGCAGTTCTTC. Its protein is CASSQEILDYNEQFF.

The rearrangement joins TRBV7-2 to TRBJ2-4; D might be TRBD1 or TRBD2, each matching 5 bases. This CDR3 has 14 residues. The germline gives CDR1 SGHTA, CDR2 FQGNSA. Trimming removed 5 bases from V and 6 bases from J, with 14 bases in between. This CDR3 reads CASSAGTPGNIQYF. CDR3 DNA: TGTGCCAGCAGCGCCGGGACCCCGGGAAACATTCAGTACTTC. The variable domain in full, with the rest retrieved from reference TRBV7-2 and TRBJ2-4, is GAGVSQSPSNKVTEKGKDVELRCDPISGHTALYWYRQSLGQGLEFLIYFQGNSAPDKSGLPSDRFSAERTGGSVSTLTIQRTQQEDSAVYLCASSAGTPGNIQYFGAGTRLSVL.

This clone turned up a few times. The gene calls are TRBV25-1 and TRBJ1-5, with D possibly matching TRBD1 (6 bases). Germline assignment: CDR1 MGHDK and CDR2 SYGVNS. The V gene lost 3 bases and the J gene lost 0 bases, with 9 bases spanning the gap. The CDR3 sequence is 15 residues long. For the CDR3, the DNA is TGTGCCAGCAGTGATGGGGGCTTTAGCAATCAGCCCCAGCATTTT. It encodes CASSDGGFSNQPQHF.

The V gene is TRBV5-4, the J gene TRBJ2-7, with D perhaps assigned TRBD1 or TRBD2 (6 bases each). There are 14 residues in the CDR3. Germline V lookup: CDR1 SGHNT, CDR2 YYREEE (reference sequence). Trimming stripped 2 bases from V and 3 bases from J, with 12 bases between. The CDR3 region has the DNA TGTGCCAGCAGCTTCGGGGGACACCTCTACGAGCAGTACTTC. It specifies CASSFGGHLYEQYF.

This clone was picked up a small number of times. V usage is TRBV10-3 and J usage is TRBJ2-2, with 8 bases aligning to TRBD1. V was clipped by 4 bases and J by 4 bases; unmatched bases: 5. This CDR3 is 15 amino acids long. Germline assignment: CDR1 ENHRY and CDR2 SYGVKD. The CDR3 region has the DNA TGTGCCATCAGTGTCCGGGACAGGACCACCGGGGAGCTGTTTTTT. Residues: CAISVRDRTTGELFF.

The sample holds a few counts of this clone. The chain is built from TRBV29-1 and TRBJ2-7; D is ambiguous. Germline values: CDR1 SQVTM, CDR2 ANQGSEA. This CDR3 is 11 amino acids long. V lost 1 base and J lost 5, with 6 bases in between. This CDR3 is CSVEGGDEQYF. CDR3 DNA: TGCAGCGTTGAAGGGGGTGACGAGCAGTACTTC.

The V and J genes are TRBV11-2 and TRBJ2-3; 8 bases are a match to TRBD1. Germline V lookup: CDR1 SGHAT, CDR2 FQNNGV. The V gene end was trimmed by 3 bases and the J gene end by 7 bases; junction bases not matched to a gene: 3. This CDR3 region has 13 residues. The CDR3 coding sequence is TGTGCCAGCAGCTTCGACAGGGGCCATACGCAGTATTTT. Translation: CASSFDRGHTQYF.

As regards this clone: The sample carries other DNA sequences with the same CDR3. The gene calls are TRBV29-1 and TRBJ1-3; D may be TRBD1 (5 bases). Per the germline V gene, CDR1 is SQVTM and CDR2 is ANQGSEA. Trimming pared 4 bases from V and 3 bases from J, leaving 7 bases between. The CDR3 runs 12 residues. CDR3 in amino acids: CSVAGSGNTIYF. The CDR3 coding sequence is TGCAGCGTTGCAGGGAGTGGAAACACCATATATTTT.

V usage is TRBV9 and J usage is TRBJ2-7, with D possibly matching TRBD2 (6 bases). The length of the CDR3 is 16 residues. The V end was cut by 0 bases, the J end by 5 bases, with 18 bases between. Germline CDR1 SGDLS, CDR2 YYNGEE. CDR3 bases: TGTGCCAGCAGCGTAGAGGCCCTTGGAGGGATCCACGAGCAGTACTTC. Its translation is CASSVEALGGIHEQYF. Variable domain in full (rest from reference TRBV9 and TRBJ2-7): DSGVTQTPKHLITATGQRVTLRCSPRSGDLSVYWYQQSLDQGLQFLIQYYNGEERAKGNILERFSAQQFPDLHSELNLSSLELGDSALYFCASSVEALGGIHEQYFGPGTRLTVT.

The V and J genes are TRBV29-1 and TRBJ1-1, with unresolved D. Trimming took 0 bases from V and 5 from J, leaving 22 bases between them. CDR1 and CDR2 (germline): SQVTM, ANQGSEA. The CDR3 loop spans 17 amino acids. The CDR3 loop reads CSVEDVGLGSDWTEAFF. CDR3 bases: TGCAGCGTTGAAGATGTCGGGCTGGGCTCGGATTGGACTGAAGCTTTCTTT.

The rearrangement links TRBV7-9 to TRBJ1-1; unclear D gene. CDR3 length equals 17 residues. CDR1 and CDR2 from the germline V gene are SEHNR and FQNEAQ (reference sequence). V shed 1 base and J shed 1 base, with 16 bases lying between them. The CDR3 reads CASSLVFGDGPNTEAFF. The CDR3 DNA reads TGTGCCAGCAGCTTAGTTTTTGGAGACGGACCGAACACTGAAGCTTTCTTT.